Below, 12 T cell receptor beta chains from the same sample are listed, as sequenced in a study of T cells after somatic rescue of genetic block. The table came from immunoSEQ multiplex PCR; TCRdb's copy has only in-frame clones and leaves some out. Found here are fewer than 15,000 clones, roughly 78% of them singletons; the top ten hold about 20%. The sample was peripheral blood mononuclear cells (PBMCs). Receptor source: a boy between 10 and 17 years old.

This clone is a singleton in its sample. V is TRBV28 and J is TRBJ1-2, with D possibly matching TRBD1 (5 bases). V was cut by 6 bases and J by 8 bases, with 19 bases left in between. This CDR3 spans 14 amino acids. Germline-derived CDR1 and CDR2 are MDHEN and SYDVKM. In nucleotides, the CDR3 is TGTGCCAGCAGGCGACAGATCCCTATTATGGGCTACACCTTC. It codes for CASRRQIPIMGYTF.

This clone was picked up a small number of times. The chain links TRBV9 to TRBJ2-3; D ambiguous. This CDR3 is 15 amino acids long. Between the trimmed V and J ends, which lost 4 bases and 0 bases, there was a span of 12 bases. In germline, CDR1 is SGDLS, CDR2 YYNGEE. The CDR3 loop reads CASSNRVTSTDTQYF. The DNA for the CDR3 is TGTGCCAGCAGCAACCGGGTCACTAGCACAGATACGCAGTATTTT.

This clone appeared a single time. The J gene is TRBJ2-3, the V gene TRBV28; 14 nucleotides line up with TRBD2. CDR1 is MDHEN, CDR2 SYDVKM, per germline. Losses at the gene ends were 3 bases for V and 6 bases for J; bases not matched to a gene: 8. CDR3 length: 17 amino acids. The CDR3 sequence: CASSFLTSGRGRDTQYF. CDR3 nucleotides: TGTGCCAGCAGTTTTTTGACTAGCGGGAGGGGAAGGGATACGCAGTATTTT.

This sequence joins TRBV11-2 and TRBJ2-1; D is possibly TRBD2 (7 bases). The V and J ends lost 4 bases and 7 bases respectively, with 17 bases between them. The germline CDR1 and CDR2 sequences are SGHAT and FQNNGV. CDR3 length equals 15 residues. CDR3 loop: CASSSLGGPGNEQFF. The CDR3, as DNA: TGTGCCAGCAGCTCCCTCGGGGGGCCGGGGAATGAGCAGTTCTTC.

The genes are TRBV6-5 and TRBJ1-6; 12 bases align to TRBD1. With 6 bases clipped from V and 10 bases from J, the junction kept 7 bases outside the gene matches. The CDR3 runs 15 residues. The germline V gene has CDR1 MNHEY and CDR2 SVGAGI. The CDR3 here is CASRQGQGAVSPLHF. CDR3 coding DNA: TGTGCCAGCAGACAGGGACAGGGGGCTGTCTCACCCCTCCACTTT.

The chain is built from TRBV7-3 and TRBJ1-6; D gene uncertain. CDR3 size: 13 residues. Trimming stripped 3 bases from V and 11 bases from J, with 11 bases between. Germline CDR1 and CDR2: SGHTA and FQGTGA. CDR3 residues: CASSFGVLAPLHF. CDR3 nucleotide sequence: TGTGCCAGCAGCTTCGGGGTCCTTGCACCCCTCCACTTT. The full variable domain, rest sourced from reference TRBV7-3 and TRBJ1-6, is GAGVSQTPSNKVTEKGKYVELRCDPISGHTALYWYRQSLGQGPEFLIYFQGTGAADDSGLPNDRFFAVRPEGSVSTLKIQRTERGDSAVYLCASSFGVLAPLHFGNGTRLTVT.

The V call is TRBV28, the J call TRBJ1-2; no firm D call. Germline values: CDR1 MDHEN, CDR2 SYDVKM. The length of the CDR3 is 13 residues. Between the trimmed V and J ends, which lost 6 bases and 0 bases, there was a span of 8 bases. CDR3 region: CASRIGANYGYTF. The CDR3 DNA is TGTGCCAGCAGGATAGGAGCTAACTATGGCTACACCTTC.

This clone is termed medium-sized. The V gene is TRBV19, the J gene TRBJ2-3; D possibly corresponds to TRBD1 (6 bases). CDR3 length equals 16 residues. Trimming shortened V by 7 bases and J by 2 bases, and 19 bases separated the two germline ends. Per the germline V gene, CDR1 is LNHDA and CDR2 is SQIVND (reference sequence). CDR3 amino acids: CASKGRDRDNTDTQYF. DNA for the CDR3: TGTGCCAGTAAGGGAAGGGATCGGGACAACACAGATACGCAGTATTTT.

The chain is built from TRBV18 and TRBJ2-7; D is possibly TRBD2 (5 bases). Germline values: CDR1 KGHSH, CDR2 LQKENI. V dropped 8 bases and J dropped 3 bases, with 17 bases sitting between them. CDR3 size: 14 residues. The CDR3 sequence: CASAGTPESYEQYF. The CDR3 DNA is TGTGCCAGCGCGGGCACCCCGGAAAGCTACGAGCAGTACTTC.

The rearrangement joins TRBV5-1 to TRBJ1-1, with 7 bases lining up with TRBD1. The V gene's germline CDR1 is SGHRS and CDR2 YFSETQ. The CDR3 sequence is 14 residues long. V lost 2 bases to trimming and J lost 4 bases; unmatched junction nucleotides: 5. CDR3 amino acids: CASSFHRGGTEAFF. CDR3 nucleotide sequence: TGCGCCAGCAGCTTCCACAGGGGAGGCACTGAAGCTTTCTTT.

The CDR3 nucleotides are TGTGCCAGCTCATCCAGTCTAGCGGGTGAGGAGCAGTACTTC. It is translated as CASSSSLAGEEQYF. The chain links TRBV18 to TRBJ2-7, with 8 nucleotides matching TRBD2. The CDR3 runs to 14 residues. The V gene end was trimmed by 5 bases and the J gene end by 7 bases; junction bases not matched to a gene: 10. The germline V gene has CDR1 KGHSH and CDR2 LQKENI.

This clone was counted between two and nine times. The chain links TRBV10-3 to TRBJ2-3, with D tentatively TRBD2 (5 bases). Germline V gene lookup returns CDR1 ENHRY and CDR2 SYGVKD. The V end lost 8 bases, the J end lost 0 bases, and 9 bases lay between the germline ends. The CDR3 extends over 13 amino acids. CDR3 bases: TGTGCCATCGCCGAGCGGAGCACAGATACGCAGTATTTT. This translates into CAIAERSTDTQYF.